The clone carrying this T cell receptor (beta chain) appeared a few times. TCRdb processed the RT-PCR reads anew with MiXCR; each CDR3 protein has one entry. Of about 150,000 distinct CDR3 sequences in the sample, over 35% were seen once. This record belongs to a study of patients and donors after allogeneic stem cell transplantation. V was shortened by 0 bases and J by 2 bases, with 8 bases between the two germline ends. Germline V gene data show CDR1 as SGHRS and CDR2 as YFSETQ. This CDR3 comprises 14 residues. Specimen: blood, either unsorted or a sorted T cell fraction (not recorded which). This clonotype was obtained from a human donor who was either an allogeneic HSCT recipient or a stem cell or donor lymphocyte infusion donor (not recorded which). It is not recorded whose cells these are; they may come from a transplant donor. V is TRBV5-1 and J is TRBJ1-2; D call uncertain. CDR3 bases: TGCGCCAGCAGCTTGGAACCGAAAAACTATGGCTACACCTTC. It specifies CASSLEPKNYGYTF.